This T cell receptor (beta chain) was sequenced for a study of response to subunit inactivated influenza vaccine. Study observations and caveats: T cells newly recruited by each seasonal influenza vaccination are few, the authors suggested.

From the RT-PCR reads, TCRdb called clonotypes with MiXCR, one entry per CDR3 protein. The sample contains about 540,000 distinct CDR3 sequences, under 25% of which appear only once. CDR3 length: 12 amino acids. Trimming removed 1 base from V and 1 base from J, with 4 bases in between. Germline lookup yields CDR1 DFQATT and CDR2 SNEGSKA (reference sequence). This clonotype turned up a few times. The antigen is unknown. The same specimen was also included in a second study, on T cells expressing NK-cell markers. Per that study: With UMIs, 5'RACE template switching was used to make TCR beta cDNA. Sorted CD3+CD56+NKG2C+, CD3+CD56+NKG2C- and CD3+CD56-NKG2C+ T cells supplied TCR beta repertoires. Seven of the eight sequenced donors were classified as HCMV-seropositive, and one was classified as seronegative. The dominant NKG2C+ clonotypes represented about 1.0-7.5% of CD8+ T cells in six donors.

The gene calls are TRBV20-1 and TRBJ1-1; no firm D call. This receptor was obtained from a man aged 45 to 65 who received an inactivated influenza vaccine. The source was CD4+ T cells sorted from PBMCs, collected 11 to 12 days after vaccination. CDR3 protein: CSARVGNTEAFF. The CDR3 DNA reads TGCAGTGCTAGAGTCGGGAACACTGAAGCTTTCTTT.